What follows are 3 T cell receptor beta chains derived from one specimen sequenced in a study of T cell responses to AZD1222 COVID-19 vaccine. Only in-frame clones appear in the TCRdb table, and some are missing; sequencing was by immunoSEQ multiplex PCR. This table has about 150,000 clones, 80% to 90% appearing once. The sequenced sample was peripheral blood, obtained on day 0 of AZD1222 vaccination. The receptors were gathered from an adult in good health.

As for this clone: The identical CDR3 is also encoded by other nucleotide sequences in the sample. The chain employs TRBV28 and TRBJ1-2; D uncertain. CDR3 length: 12 residues. V lost 3 bases, J lost 2 bases, and 4 bases lay in between. The germline V gene encodes CDR1 MDHEN and CDR2 SYDVKM. The CDR3 is CASSFRNYGYTF. Written as DNA, the CDR3 is TGTGCCAGCAGTTTTAGAAACTATGGCTACACCTTC.

The V and J genes are TRBV28 and TRBJ1-2; D gene uncertain. The germline V gene encodes CDR1 MDHEN and CDR2 SYDVKM. V was clipped by 4 bases and J by 8 bases, with 11 bases between them. The CDR3 runs 12 residues. As DNA, the CDR3 is TGTGCCAGCAGTTCCTCTCAGTTAGGCTACACCTTC. Its translation is CASSSSQLGYTF.

This chain links TRBV2 with TRBJ2-6; D unclear. The CDR3 contains 14 residues. Germline-derived CDR1 and CDR2 are SNHLY and FYNNEI. Trimming removed 4 bases at V and 4 bases at J, with 8 bases between. The CDR3 sequence is CASSVVPGANVLTF. CDR3 nucleotides: TGTGCCAGCAGTGTGGTACCCGGGGCCAACGTCCTGACTTTC.